This T cell receptor beta chain is drawn from a study of T cells after yellow fever vaccination. Trimming took 8 bases from V and 3 from J, leaving 16 bases between them. The germline V gene has CDR1 SGHAT and CDR2 FQDESV (reference sequence). CDR3 length equals 14 residues. One entry per CDR3 protein results from TCRdb running MiXCR on the 5' RACE reads. Here the sample spans around 320,000 distinct CDR3 sequences, around 4.5% being singletons. The TCR originated in a man aged 18 to 30 who received the YFV17D yellow fever vaccine. The chain joins TRBV11-1 to TRBJ1-2, with D unresolved. Sequencing was performed on PBMCs, taken 15 days after the yellow fever booster vaccination. The DNA of the CDR3 is TGTGCCAGCCGCCAGCCAGGCTACGACTATGGCTACACCTTC. It specifies CASRQPGYDYGYTF.